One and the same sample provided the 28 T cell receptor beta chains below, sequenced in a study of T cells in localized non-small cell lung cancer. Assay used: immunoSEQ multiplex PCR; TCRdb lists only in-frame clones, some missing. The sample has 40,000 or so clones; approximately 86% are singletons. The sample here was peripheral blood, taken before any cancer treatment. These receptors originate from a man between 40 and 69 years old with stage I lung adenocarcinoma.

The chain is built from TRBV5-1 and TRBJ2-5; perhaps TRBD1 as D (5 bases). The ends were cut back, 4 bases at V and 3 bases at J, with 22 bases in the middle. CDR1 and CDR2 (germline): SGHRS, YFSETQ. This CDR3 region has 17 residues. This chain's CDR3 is CASSHFWQGRSEETQYF. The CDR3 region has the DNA TGCGCCAGCAGCCATTTTTGGCAGGGTCGATCGGAAGAGACCCAGTACTTC.

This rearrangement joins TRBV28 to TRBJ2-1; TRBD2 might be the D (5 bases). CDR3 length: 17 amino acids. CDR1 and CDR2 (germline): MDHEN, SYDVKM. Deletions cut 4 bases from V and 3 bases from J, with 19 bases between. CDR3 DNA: TGTGCCAGCAGTTCCTCTCTAGCAAGGAAGAACTACAATGAGCAGTTCTTC. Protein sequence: CASSSSLARKNYNEQFF.

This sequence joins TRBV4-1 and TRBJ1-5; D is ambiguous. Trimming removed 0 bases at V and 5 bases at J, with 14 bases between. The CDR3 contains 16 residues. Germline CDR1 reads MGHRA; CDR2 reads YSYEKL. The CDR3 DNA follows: TGCGCCAGCAGCCAAGACAAGGGAGGAGGGTATCAGCCCCAGCATTTT. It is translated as CASSQDKGGGYQPQHF.

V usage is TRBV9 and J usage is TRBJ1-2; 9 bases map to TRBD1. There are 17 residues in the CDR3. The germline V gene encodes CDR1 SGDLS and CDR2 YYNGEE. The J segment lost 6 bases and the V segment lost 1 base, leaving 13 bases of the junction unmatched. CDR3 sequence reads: CASSVYRDRASYDGYTF. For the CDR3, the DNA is TGTGCCAGCAGCGTATACCGGGACAGGGCAAGCTACGATGGCTACACCTTC.

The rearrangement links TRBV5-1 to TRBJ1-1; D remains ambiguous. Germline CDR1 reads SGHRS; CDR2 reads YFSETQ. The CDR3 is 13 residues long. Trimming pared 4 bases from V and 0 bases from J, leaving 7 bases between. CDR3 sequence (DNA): TGCGCCAGCAGCACGCAGATGAACACTGAAGCTTTCTTT. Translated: CASSTQMNTEAFF.

The CDR3 loop is CSAVTDTEAFF. The CDR3 bases are TGCAGCGCCGTGACAGATACTGAAGCTTTCTTT. The gene calls are TRBV29-1 and TRBJ1-1; perhaps TRBD1 as D (5 bases). Trimming pared 7 bases from V and 5 bases from J, leaving 11 bases between. Germline V gene sequence: CDR1 SQVTM, CDR2 ANQGSEA. This CDR3 region has 11 residues.

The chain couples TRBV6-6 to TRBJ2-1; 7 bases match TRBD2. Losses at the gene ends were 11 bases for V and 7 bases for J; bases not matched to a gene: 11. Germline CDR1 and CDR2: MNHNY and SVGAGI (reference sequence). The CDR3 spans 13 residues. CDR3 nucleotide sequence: TGTGCCTGTAATACGCGGGAGAGGAATGAGCAGTTCTTC. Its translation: CACNTRERNEQFF.

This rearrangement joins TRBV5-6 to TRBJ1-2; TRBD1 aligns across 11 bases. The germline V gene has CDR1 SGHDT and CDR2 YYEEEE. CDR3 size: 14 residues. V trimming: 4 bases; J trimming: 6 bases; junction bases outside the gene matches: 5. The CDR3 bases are TGTGCCAGCAGCGTCGGACAGGGGGCAAATGGCTACACCTTC. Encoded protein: CASSVGQGANGYTF.

The CDR3: CASRRGGNEKLFF. In DNA form, the CDR3 reads TGTGCCAGCCGTCGGGGGGGAAATGAAAAACTGTTTTTT. The chain is built from TRBV2 and TRBJ1-4; tentatively, D is TRBD1 (5 bases). The CDR3 consists of 13 residues. V dropped 8 bases and J dropped 5 bases, with 12 bases sitting between them. Germline V gives CDR1 SNHLY, CDR2 FYNNEI. The entire variable domain, with the rest obtained from reference TRBV2 and TRBJ1-4, is as follows: EPEVTQTPSHQVTQMGQEVILRCVPISNHLYFYWYRQILGQKVEFLVSFYNNEISEKSEIFDDQFSVERPDGSNFTLKIRSTKLEDSAMYFCASRRGGNEKLFFGSGTQLSVL.

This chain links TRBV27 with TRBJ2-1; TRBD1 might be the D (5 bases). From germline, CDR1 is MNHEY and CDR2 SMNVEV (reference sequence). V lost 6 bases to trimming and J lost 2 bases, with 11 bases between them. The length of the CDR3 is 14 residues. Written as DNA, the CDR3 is TGTGCCAGCAGGCCCGGACAAGCCTACAATGAGCAGTTCTTC. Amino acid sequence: CASRPGQAYNEQFF.

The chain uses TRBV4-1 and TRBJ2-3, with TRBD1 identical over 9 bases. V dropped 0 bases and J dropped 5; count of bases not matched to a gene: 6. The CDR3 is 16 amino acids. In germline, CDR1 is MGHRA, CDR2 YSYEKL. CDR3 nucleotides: TGCGCCAGCAGCCAAGATCCAACAGGGGGCATAGATACGCAGTATTTT. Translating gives CASSQDPTGGIDTQYF.

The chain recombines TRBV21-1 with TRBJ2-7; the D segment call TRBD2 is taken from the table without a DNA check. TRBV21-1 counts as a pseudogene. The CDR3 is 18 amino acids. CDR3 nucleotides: TGTGCCAGCAGTAACCCGGGACTAGCGGGGCTAATCTCCTACGAGCAGTACTTC. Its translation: CASSNPGLAGLISYEQYF.

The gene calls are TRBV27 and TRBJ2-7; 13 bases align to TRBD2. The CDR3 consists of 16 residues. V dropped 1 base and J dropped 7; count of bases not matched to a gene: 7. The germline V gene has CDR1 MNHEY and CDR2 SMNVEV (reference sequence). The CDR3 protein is CASSLFGLAGAGEQYF. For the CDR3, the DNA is TGTGCCAGCAGTTTATTCGGACTAGCGGGAGCGGGGGAGCAGTACTTC.

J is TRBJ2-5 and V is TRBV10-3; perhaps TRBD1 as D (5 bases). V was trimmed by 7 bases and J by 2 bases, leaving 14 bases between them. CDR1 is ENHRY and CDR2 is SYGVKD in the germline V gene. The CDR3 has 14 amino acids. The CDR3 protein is CAINADRVQETQYF. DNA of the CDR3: TGTGCCATCAACGCCGACAGAGTACAAGAGACCCAGTACTTC.

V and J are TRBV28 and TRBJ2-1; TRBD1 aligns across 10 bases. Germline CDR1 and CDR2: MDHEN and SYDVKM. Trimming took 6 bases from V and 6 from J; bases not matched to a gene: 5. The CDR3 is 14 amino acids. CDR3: CASRQDRGSNEQFF. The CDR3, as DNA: TGTGCCAGCAGGCAGGACAGGGGGAGCAATGAGCAGTTCTTC. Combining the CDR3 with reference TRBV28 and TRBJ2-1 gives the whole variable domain DVKVTQSSRYLVKRTGEKVFLECVQDMDHENMFWYRQDPGLGLRLIYFSYDVKMKEKGDIPEGYSVSREKKERFSLILESASTNQTSMYLCASRQDRGSNEQFFGPGTRLTVL.

The chain's CDR3 is CASSQPGPSSGSTGELFF. The CDR3 bases are TGTGCCAGCAGTCAACCGGGACCTTCTAGCGGGAGCACCGGGGAGCTGTTTTTT. The rearrangement uses TRBV27 and TRBJ2-2; TRBD2 agrees at 10 bases. This CDR3 region has 18 residues. Germline CDR1 and CDR2: MNHEY and SMNVEV (reference sequence). The V segment lost 5 bases and the J segment 4 bases; nucleotides outside the gene matches: 13.

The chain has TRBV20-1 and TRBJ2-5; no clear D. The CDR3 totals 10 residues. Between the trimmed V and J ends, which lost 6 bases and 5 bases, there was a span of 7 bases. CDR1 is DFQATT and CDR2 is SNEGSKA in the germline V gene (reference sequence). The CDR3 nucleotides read TGCAGTGCGGGTGGGGAGACCCAGTACTTC. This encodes CSAGGETQYF.

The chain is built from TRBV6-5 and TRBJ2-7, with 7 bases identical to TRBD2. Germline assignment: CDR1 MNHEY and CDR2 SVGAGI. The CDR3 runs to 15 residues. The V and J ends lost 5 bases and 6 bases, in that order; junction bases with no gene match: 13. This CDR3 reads CASSPRPAGWGEQYF. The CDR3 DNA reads TGTGCCAGCAGTCCTCGACCAGCGGGATGGGGCGAGCAGTACTTC.

CDR3 bases: TGTGCCTCCAGAAAAACTAGGGGCCTATCTGGGGACAGGGTAAGCGGGAAGGGTCAGCCCCAGCATTTT. It specifies CASRKTRGLSGDRVSGKGQPQHF. The chain has TRBV6-9 and TRBJ1-5; 9 positions match TRBD1. The J segment lost 6 bases and the V segment lost 11 bases, leaving 38 bases of the junction unmatched. The length of the CDR3 is 23 residues. CDR1 MNHGY and CDR2 SVAAGI come from the germline V gene.

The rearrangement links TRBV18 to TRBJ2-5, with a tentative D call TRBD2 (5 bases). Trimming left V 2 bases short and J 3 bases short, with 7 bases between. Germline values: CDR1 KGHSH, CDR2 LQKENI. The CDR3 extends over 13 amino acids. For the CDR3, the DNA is TGTGCCAGCTCACCAACTAGAGAAGAGACCCAGTACTTC. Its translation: CASSPTREETQYF.

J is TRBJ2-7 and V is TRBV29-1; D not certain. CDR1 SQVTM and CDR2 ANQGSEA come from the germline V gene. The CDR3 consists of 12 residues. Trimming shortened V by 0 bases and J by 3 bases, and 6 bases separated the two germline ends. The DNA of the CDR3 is TGCAGCGTTGAAGATGCAGACTACGAGCAGTACTTC. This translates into CSVEDADYEQYF.

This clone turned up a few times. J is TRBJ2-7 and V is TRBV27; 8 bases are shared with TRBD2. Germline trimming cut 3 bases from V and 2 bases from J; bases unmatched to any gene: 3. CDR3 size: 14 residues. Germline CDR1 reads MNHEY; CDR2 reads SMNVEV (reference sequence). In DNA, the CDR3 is TGTGCCAGCAGTTTGGCGGGAGGCGCCTACGAGCAGTACTTC. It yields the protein CASSLAGGAYEQYF.

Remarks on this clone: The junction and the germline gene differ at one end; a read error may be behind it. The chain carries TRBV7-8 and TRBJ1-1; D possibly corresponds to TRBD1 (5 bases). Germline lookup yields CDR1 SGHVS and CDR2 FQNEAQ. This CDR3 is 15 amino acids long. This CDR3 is CASSLAGALRTEAFF. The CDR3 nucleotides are TGTGCCAGCAGCCTAGCTGGGGCCCTGCGCACTGAAGCTTTCTTT.

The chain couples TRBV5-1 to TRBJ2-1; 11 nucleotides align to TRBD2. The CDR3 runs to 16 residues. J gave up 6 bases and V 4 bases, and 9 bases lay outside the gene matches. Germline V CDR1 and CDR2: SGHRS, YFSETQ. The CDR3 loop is CASSKGGLAEANEQFF. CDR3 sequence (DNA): TGCGCCAGCAGCAAGGGGGGACTAGCGGAGGCCAATGAGCAGTTCTTC.

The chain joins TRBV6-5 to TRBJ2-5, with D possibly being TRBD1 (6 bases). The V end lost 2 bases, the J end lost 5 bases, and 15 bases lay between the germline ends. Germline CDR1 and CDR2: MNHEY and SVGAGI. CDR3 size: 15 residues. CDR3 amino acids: CASSYGGFSQETQYF. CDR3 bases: TGTGCCAGCAGTTACGGGGGCTTCTCCCAGGAGACCCAGTACTTC.

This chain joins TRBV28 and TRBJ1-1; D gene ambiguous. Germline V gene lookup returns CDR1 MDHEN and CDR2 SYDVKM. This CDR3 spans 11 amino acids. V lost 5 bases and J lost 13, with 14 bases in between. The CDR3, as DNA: TGTGCCAGCAGTCACCAAGCCTGGGATTTCTTT. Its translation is CASSHQAWDFF.

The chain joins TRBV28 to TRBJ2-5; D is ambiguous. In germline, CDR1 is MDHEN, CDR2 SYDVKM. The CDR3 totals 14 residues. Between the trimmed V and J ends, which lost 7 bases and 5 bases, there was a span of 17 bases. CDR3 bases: TGTGCCAGCACTCTAGAGACGGGTATTGAGACCCAGTACTTC. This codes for CASTLETGIETQYF.

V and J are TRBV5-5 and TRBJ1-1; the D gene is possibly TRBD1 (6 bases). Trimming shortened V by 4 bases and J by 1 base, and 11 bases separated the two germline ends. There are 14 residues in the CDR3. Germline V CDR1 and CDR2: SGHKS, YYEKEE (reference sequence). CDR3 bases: TGTGCCAGCAGCCCGGGGGCCCCGAACACTGAAGCTTTCTTT. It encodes CASSPGAPNTEAFF.